The 23 T cell receptor beta chains below come from one sample, sequenced in a study of blood T cells in healthy people across ages. Through a sample-barcoded 5' primer and a J-beta primer mix, a second PCR was run for roughly 6 to 11 cycles. TCRdb re-called the 5' RACE reads through MiXCR, storing one row per CDR3 protein. The profile shows fewer than 800,000 distinct CDR3 sequences, 25% of them singletons. The same sample was also studied in work on T cells of mothers and their children.

Sample: blood. The source is a boy aged 10-17 years in good health.

This clonotype was seen only a few times. This chain uses TRBV20-1 with TRBJ2-1; 14 bases match TRBD2. The better agreement between TRBJ2-5 and the DNA end casts doubt on the J call. The germline V gene has CDR1 DFQATT and CDR2 SNEGSKA (reference sequence). The CDR3 spans 16 residues. The CDR3 here is CSALVDRTSGRETQYF. CDR3 nucleotides: TGCAGTGCCCTAGTTGACCGGACTAGCGGGAGGGAGACCCAGTACTTC.

This clonotype was detected only a few times. This sequence joins TRBV2 and TRBJ2-4; 7 bases agree with TRBD1. J was trimmed by 14 bases and V by 2 bases; bases with no gene match: 12. Per the germline V gene, CDR1 is SNHLY and CDR2 is FYNNEI. The CDR3 totals 14 residues. In DNA form, the CDR3 reads TGTGCCAGCAGTGAAACTTACAGGGGCAGCACAGAGTACTTC. Amino acids: CASSETYRGSTEYF.

In this sample, this clonotype turned up once. A read error may produce the germline difference seen at one junction end. The rearrangement joins TRBV7-9 to TRBJ1-6; D is unclear. Germline CDR1 reads SEHNR; CDR2 reads FQNEAQ (reference sequence). CDR3 length: 13 residues. The CDR3 DNA reads TGTGCCAACAGCGTTGGGGTAAATTCACCCCTCCACTTT. It encodes CANSVGVNSPLHF.

This clonotype appeared a few times. The rearrangement joins TRBV2 to TRBJ2-5; 12 nucleotides align to TRBD1. Per germline, CDR1 SNHLY and CDR2 FYNNEI. This CDR3 region has 18 residues. V gave up 2 bases and J gave up 11 bases; unmatched junction bases: 18. CDR3: CASSERQRPGQGAREQYF. CDR3 sequence (DNA): TGTGCCAGCAGTGAAAGGCAGAGACCGGGACAGGGGGCGAGGGAGCAGTACTTC.

This clonotype was observed a few times. This sequence joins TRBV7-2 and TRBJ2-7; D perhaps matches TRBD2 (6 bases). The CDR3 contains 14 residues. Trimming stripped 4 bases from V and 3 bases from J, with 13 bases between. Germline V CDR1 and CDR2: SGHTA, FQGNSA. CDR3 sequence: CASSSWEARYEQYF. Written as DNA, the CDR3 is TGTGCCAGCAGCTCCTGGGAGGCCCGCTACGAGCAGTACTTC.

This clonotype was detected a few times. The chain employs TRBV7-9 and TRBJ1-6; TRBD1 is a possible D gene (6 bases). CDR3 length: 14 amino acids. V lost 5 bases to trimming and J lost 7 bases, with 12 bases between them. CDR1 is SEHNR, CDR2 FQNEAQ, per germline (reference sequence). The CDR3 here is CASSLQGRNSPLHF. The CDR3 region has the DNA TGTGCCAGCAGCCTCCAGGGGCGGAATTCACCCCTCCACTTT.

The V gene is TRBV5-1, the J gene TRBJ1-2; no clear D gene. V was trimmed by 4 bases and J by 4 bases, leaving 17 bases between them. This CDR3 contains 15 residues. Germline V gene lookup returns CDR1 SGHRS and CDR2 YFSETQ. The CDR3 DNA is TGCGCCAGCAGCCCCGGCGACACCCCAATCTATGGCTACACCTTC. Its protein product is CASSPGDTPIYGYTF.

Here the CDR3 DNA reads TGCAGCGTTGAAGATTGGTCGGGAAGTGAGCAGTTCTTC. It specifies CSVEDWSGSEQFF. This chain joins TRBV29-1 and TRBJ2-1, with D possibly being TRBD2 (5 bases). Germline V lookup: CDR1 SQVTM, CDR2 ANQGSEA. The CDR3 consists of 13 residues. Trimming took 0 bases from V and 9 from J, leaving 12 bases between them.

This clonotype turned up a few times. The chain carries TRBV20-1 and TRBJ1-6; D remains ambiguous. The germline CDR1 and CDR2 sequences are DFQATT and SNEGSKA (reference sequence). The CDR3 runs 13 residues. Trimming stripped 1 base from V and 7 bases from J, with 8 bases between. The CDR3 sequence: CSARGVWNSPLHF. The CDR3 region has the DNA TGCAGTGCTAGAGGGGTATGGAATTCACCCCTCCACTTT.

The chain combines TRBV4-3 with TRBJ2-3; D gene ambiguous. The germline gives CDR1 LGHNA, CDR2 YSLEER. This CDR3 is built from 14 residues. Trimming took 0 bases from V and 3 from J, leaving 7 bases between them. The CDR3 reads CASSQDPQTDTQYF. The CDR3 DNA reads as TGCGCCAGCAGCCAAGATCCACAGACAGATACGCAGTATTTT.

This clonotype appeared a few times. The rearrangement joins TRBV12-3 or TRBV12-4 to TRBJ2-5; 7 bases fit TRBD2. V dropped 4 bases and J dropped 5; count of bases not matched to a gene: 4. The CDR3 spans 13 residues. The CDR3 DNA follows: TGTGCCAGCAGTTGGGAGGGTCCGGAGACCCAGTACTTC. Encoded protein: CASSWEGPETQYF.

A few counts support this clonotype. The junction shows a germline mismatch at one end, possibly a read error. The chain combines TRBV12-3 or TRBV12-4 with TRBJ1-2, with 8 bases that match TRBD1. The CDR3 sequence is 13 residues long. DNA for the CDR3: TGTGCCAGCAGCGACAGGGGTAACTATGGCTACATCTTC. Residues: CASSDRGNYGYIF.

CDR3 in DNA: TGTGCCAGCAGCACCTTAGGTTGGGGCTACACCTTC. Residues: CASSTLGWGYTF. The rearrangement joins TRBV9 to TRBJ1-2; D ambiguous. V lost 4 bases and J 8 bases, leaving 12 bases between the germline ends. From germline, CDR1 is SGDLS and CDR2 YYNGEE. The CDR3 runs to 12 residues.

This clonotype was counted between two and nine times. V and J are TRBV10-3 and TRBJ2-1; D could derive from TRBD1 or TRBD2 (5 bases each). The CDR3 is 17 residues long. Germline loops: CDR1 ENHRY, CDR2 SYGVKD. Trimming took off 3 bases at V and 7 bases at J, with 22 bases between the two ends. CDR3 coding DNA: TGTGCCATCAGTGAAAATGGGGGAGCGGTGGGTAGAAATGAGCAGTTCTTC. It translates to CAISENGGAVGRNEQFF.

The CDR3 nucleotides read TGTGCCAGCAGCACCAAGGACAGATCCAACACTGAAGCTTTCTTT. Translated: CASSTKDRSNTEAFF. The chain couples TRBV14 to TRBJ1-1, with D tentatively TRBD1 (6 bases). CDR1 and CDR2 (germline): SGHDN, FVKESK. The V and J ends lost 5 bases and 2 bases respectively, with 15 bases between them. The CDR3 totals 15 residues.

There are a few counts of this clonotype. The junction shows a germline mismatch at one end, possibly a read error. The chain has TRBV6-4 and TRBJ2-1, with 10 positions matching TRBD2. Germline-derived CDR1 and CDR2 are MRHNA and SNTAGT. The CDR3 totals 15 residues. CDR3 protein: CAGSDSSGSYNEQFF. In nucleotides, the CDR3 is TGTGCCGGCAGTGACTCTAGCGGGAGTTACAATGAGCAGTTCTTC.

To note about this clonotype: The germline gene is not matched at one end of the junction; a read error may be the cause. The chain links TRBV27 to TRBJ2-3; 10 bases agree with TRBD2. The V gene's germline CDR1 is MNHEY and CDR2 SMNVEV (reference sequence). The CDR3 contains 15 residues. The CDR3 protein is CASSWAGLAGDMQYF. The CDR3 DNA sequence: TGTGCCAGCAGTTGGGCTGGGCTAGCGGGAGATATGCAGTATTTT.

This rearrangement joins TRBV7-9 to TRBJ1-4; D is undetermined. Trimming pared 4 bases from V and 0 bases from J, leaving 6 bases between. Germline V lookup: CDR1 SEHNR, CDR2 FQNEAQ (reference sequence). The CDR3 length is 14 residues. CDR3 sequence: CASSSHATNEKLFF. CDR3 in DNA: TGTGCCAGCAGCTCCCATGCAACTAATGAAAAACTGTTTTTT.

V usage is TRBV3-1 and J usage is TRBJ2-5, with no clear D. Trimming pared 5 bases from V and 0 bases from J, leaving 10 bases between. Germline V gene lookup returns CDR1 LGHDT and CDR2 YNNKEL (reference sequence). The CDR3 contains 14 residues. The DNA of the CDR3 is TGTGCCAGCAGCGGGGTGCCGTACCAAGAGACCCAGTACTTC. This translates into CASSGVPYQETQYF.

V usage is TRBV2 and J usage is TRBJ2-1; D is possibly TRBD1 (5 bases). V lost 6 bases and J 6 bases, leaving 21 bases between the germline ends. Looked up from germline, CDR1 is SNHLY and CDR2 is FYNNEI. CDR3 length: 16 amino acids. The CDR3 coding sequence is TGTGCCAGCAGGGCACTTGGACATCTGGGCACCAATGAGCAGTTCTTC. This encodes CASRALGHLGTNEQFF.

The CDR3 region is CSVDWGYEQYF. The CDR3 region has the DNA TGCAGCGTTGATTGGGGGTACGAGCAGTACTTC. This sequence joins TRBV29-1 and TRBJ2-5, with D perhaps TRBD1 or TRBD2 (5 bases each). TRBJ2-7 explains the end of the DNA better; the J call may be wrong. The CDR3 length is 11 residues. Germline V gene data show CDR1 as SQVTM and CDR2 as ANQGSEA.

CDR3 in DNA: TGTGCCAGCAGCCGGATCCTCGGGACAGGGGGCGATCAGCCCCAGCATTTT. Protein: CASSRILGTGGDQPQHF. The rearrangement links TRBV7-9 to TRBJ1-5, with 12 positions matching TRBD1. V was pared by 5 bases and J by 5 bases, with 10 bases of the junction left unmatched. CDR1 is SEHNR, CDR2 FQNEAQ, per germline (reference sequence). This CDR3 has 17 amino acids. The variable domain in full, with the rest retrieved from reference TRBV7-9 and TRBJ1-5, is DTGVSQNPRHKITKRGQNVTFRCDPISEHNRLYWYRQTLGQGPEFLTYFQNEAQLEKSRLLSDRFSAERPKGSFSTLEIQRTEQGDSAMYLCASSRILGTGGDQPQHFGDGTRLSIL.

This clonotype was seen a handful of times. For the CDR3, the DNA is TGTGCCAGCAGCAAAACGGACTGCGCTCGGCCTAGCGGGGGGGCCAATGAGCAGTTCTTC. Its translation is CASSKTDCARPSGGANEQFF. This rearrangement joins TRBV21-1 to TRBJ2-5; the table's D gene call, TRBD2, was not cross checked with the DNA. The DNA end favors TRBJ2-1, so the J call may be wrong. TRBV21-1 is a listed pseudogene. The CDR3 covers 20 residues.